Below are 5 T cell receptor beta chains sequenced from a single sample in a study of T cells in narcolepsy. The repertoire was sequenced with immunoSEQ multiplex PCR; TCRdb's copy has only in-frame clones and lacks some. This sample has tens of thousands of clones, with about 85% found just once. The sequencing input was CD45RA- memory CD4+ T cells from PBMCs. All receptors come from a human donor with narcolepsy.

The rearrangement joins TRBV5-1 to TRBJ2-5; D tentatively reads TRBD1 or TRBD2 (5 bases each). V was trimmed by 4 bases and J by 2 bases, leaving 12 bases between them. This CDR3 has 14 amino acids. The germline V gene has CDR1 SGHRS and CDR2 YFSETQ. As DNA, the CDR3 is TGCGCCAGCAGCCCGGGTTGGGGGCAAGAGACCCAGTACTTC. Its translation: CASSPGWGQETQYF.

The J gene is TRBJ2-5, the V gene TRBV18; D unclear. V lost 2 bases to trimming and J lost 4 bases, with 5 bases between them. Per germline, CDR1 KGHSH and CDR2 LQKENI. The CDR3 covers 12 residues. CDR3 region: CASSPKRETQYF. DNA for the CDR3: TGTGCCAGCTCACCAAAGCGAGAGACCCAGTACTTC.

V usage is TRBV7-2 and J usage is TRBJ1-2; 11 bases are shared with TRBD1. Germline CDR1 is SGHTA and CDR2 is FQGNSA. This CDR3 is 17 amino acids long. Trimming took 1 base from V and 0 from J; bases not matched to a gene: 4. The DNA for the CDR3 is TGTGCCAGCAGCTTAGGGACAGGGGGCACGGCTAACTATGGCTACACCTTC. It specifies CASSLGTGGTANYGYTF.

V gene TRBV6-1 combines with J gene TRBJ2-3, with D perhaps TRBD1 (6 bases). Trimming removed 1 base at V and 2 bases at J, with 16 bases between. Germline V lookup: CDR1 MNHNS, CDR2 SASEGT. The CDR3 runs to 17 residues. The CDR3: CASSEGLGASYTDTQYF. As DNA, the CDR3 is TGTGCCAGCAGTGAAGGTCTGGGGGCGAGTTACACAGATACGCAGTATTTT.

The chain recombines TRBV5-4 with TRBJ1-2; tentatively, D is TRBD1 (6 bases). The CDR3 is 13 amino acids. CDR1 is SGHNT, CDR2 YYREEE, per germline (reference sequence). Trimming shortened V by 4 bases and J by 7 bases, and 14 bases separated the two germline ends. CDR3 region: CASSRGGGGGYTF. In nucleotides, the CDR3 is TGTGCCAGCAGCCGTGGCGGGGGCGGTGGCTACACCTTC. Variable domain in full (rest from reference TRBV5-4 and TRBJ1-2): ETGVTQSPTHLIKTRGQQVTLRCSSQSGHNTVSWYQQALGQGPQFIFQYYREEENGRGNFPPRFSGLQFPNYSSELNVNALELDDSALYLCASSRGGGGGYTFGSGTRLTVV.